Below are 22 T cell receptor beta chains sequenced from a single sample in a study of cytomegalovirus exposure and HLA in healthy donors. Vbeta (60) and Jbeta (13) primers were used in the PCR. Profiled with immunoSEQ multiplex PCR; TCRdb holds only in-frame clones, not every one. The profile shows around 160,000 clones, over 80% of them singletons. Sequenced input: PBMCs. These receptors came from a human donor in good health.

V usage is TRBV19 and J usage is TRBJ2-3, with TRBD1 matching 9 bases. CDR1 and CDR2 (germline): LNHDA, SQIVND (reference sequence). Losses at the gene ends were 6 bases for V and 3 bases for J; bases not matched to a gene: 7. The CDR3 runs 15 residues. Written as DNA, the CDR3 is TGTGCCAGTAGCGAAAGACAGGGGGGGACAGATACGCAGTATTTT. It specifies CASSERQGGTDTQYF.

This rearrangement joins TRBV18 to TRBJ2-1, with D hard to call. In germline, CDR1 is KGHSH, CDR2 LQKENI. CDR3 size: 14 residues. V was shortened by 3 bases and J by 4 bases, with 10 bases between the two germline ends. The CDR3 protein is CASSPSDTYNEQFF. The CDR3 DNA reads TGTGCCAGCTCACCCTCAGACACTTACAATGAGCAGTTCTTC.

V and J are TRBV5-1 and TRBJ2-3; 10 bases map to TRBD2. CDR1 and CDR2 (germline): SGHRS, YFSETQ. With V trimmed by 6 bases and J by 1 base, 5 bases remained unmatched. The CDR3 is made up of 15 amino acids. DNA for the CDR3: TGCGCCAGCACGGTAGCGGGGGGCCGCACAGATACGCAGTATTTT. Amino acid sequence: CASTVAGGRTDTQYF.

This clone is a singleton in its sample. This chain uses TRBV10-3 with TRBJ1-1; D remains ambiguous. Trimming shortened V by 2 bases and J by 1 base, and 5 bases separated the two germline ends. Germline-derived CDR1 and CDR2 are ENHRY and SYGVKD. The CDR3 is made up of 13 amino acids. The CDR3: CAISESQNTEAFF. CDR3 nucleotide sequence: TGTGCCATCAGTGAGAGCCAGAACACTGAAGCTTTCTTT.

The J gene is TRBJ1-2, the V gene TRBV5-4; TRBD1 agrees at 7 bases. The germline gives CDR1 SGHNT, CDR2 YYREEE (reference sequence). This CDR3 is built from 14 residues. Trimming took 1 base from V and 2 from J; bases not matched to a gene: 2. CDR3 protein: CASSLQGENYGYTF. The CDR3 DNA sequence: TGTGCCAGCAGCTTGCAGGGGGAAAACTATGGCTACACCTTC. Full variable domain (missing parts from reference TRBV5-4 and TRBJ1-2): ETGVTQSPTHLIKTRGQQVTLRCSSQSGHNTVSWYQQALGQGPQFIFQYYREEENGRGNFPPRFSGLQFPNYSSELNVNALELDDSALYLCASSLQGENYGYTFGSGTRLTVV.

The V and J genes are TRBV10-1 and TRBJ1-5, with 8 bases aligning to TRBD1. The V segment lost 2 bases and the J segment 3 bases; nucleotides outside the gene matches: 6. Germline-derived CDR1 and CDR2 are WNHNN and SYGVQD (reference sequence). The CDR3 loop spans 16 amino acids. The chain's CDR3 is CASSEPGGKVNQPQHF. The CDR3 bases are TGCGCCAGCAGTGAGCCAGGGGGCAAAGTCAATCAGCCCCAGCATTTT.

The chain couples TRBV7-9 to TRBJ1-2; 7 positions match TRBD1. The V and J ends lost 6 bases and 2 bases, in that order; junction bases with no gene match: 9. The V gene's germline CDR1 is SEHNR and CDR2 FQNEAQ (reference sequence). This CDR3 contains 15 residues. The CDR3 DNA follows: TGTGCCAGCAGAGTCTCCGGACAGGAAAACTATGGCTACACCTTC. Translated, it gives CASRVSGQENYGYTF.

This CDR3 is CASSAGTGGDYGYTF. The CDR3 bases are TGTGCCAGCAGCGCAGGGACAGGGGGCGACTATGGCTACACCTTC. This sequence joins TRBV9 and TRBJ1-2; 12 nucleotides line up with TRBD1. The CDR3 spans 15 residues. In germline, CDR1 is SGDLS, CDR2 YYNGEE. The V gene end was trimmed by 3 bases and the J gene end by 3 bases; junction bases not matched to a gene: 3.

This clone has a handful of counts. The genes are TRBV6-1 and TRBJ2-3, with TRBD2 identical over 8 bases. Germline trimming cut 8 bases from V and 2 bases from J; bases unmatched to any gene: 9. This CDR3 spans 15 amino acids. Germline loops: CDR1 MNHNS, CDR2 SASEGT. This chain's CDR3 is CASQGAGAYTDTQYF. CDR3 DNA sequence: TGTGCCAGCCAGGGAGCGGGGGCGTACACAGATACGCAGTATTTT.

V gene TRBV10-3 combines with J gene TRBJ2-7; 9 nucleotides agree with TRBD2. After removal of 3 bases from V and 0 bases from J, the junction contained 3 bases not matched to a gene. This CDR3 is 15 amino acids long. Germline-derived CDR1 and CDR2 are ENHRY and SYGVKD. The CDR3: CAISEAGGNSYEQYF. The CDR3 DNA sequence: TGTGCCATCAGTGAAGCGGGGGGCAACTCCTACGAGCAGTACTTC.

The chain couples TRBV7-8 to TRBJ2-5; 7 nucleotides line up with TRBD2. This CDR3 region has 15 residues. The V segment lost 0 bases and the J segment 4 bases; nucleotides outside the gene matches: 5. Germline V gives CDR1 SGHVS, CDR2 FQNEAQ. Here the CDR3 DNA reads TGTGCCAGCAGCTTAGCATCGCCTAGCGGAGAGACCCAGTACTTC. Encoded protein: CASSLASPSGETQYF.

The rearrangement joins TRBV9 to TRBJ1-2; 9 bases agree with TRBD1. CDR3 length equals 15 residues. CDR1 is SGDLS and CDR2 is YYNGEE in the germline V gene. V lost 4 bases, J lost 7 bases, and 11 bases stayed unmatched. CDR3 sequence: CASSPRYTGGGGYTF. The CDR3 nucleotides read TGTGCCAGCAGCCCCCGATACACAGGGGGCGGTGGCTACACCTTC.

This chain links TRBV6-1 with TRBJ1-3, with 7 bases fitting TRBD1. The V and J ends lost 4 bases and 4 bases, in that order; junction bases with no gene match: 4. Germline V gene sequence: CDR1 MNHNS, CDR2 SASEGT. The CDR3 extends over 14 amino acids. The CDR3 loop is CASSATGSGNTIYF. The CDR3 coding sequence is TGTGCCAGCAGTGCGACAGGGTCAGGAAACACCATATATTTT.

The J gene is TRBJ2-5, the V gene TRBV15; tentatively, D is TRBD1 (5 bases). The J call is doubtful: the DNA matches TRBJ2-7 better. Germline values: CDR1 LNHNV, CDR2 YYDKDF (reference sequence). CDR3 size: 13 residues. The CDR3: CATSPRVGREQYF. CDR3 bases: TGTGCCACCAGCCCCAGGGTGGGGCGCGAGCAGTACTTC.

V usage is TRBV5-1 and J usage is TRBJ2-1; 9 bases line up with TRBD2. CDR3 size: 14 residues. Germline V lookup: CDR1 SGHRS, CDR2 YFSETQ. Trimming at V came to 2 bases and at J to 12 bases, leaving 9 bases not matched to a gene. The chain's CDR3 is CASSLSSGVPSQFF. CDR3 DNA: TGCGCCAGCAGCTTATCTAGCGGGGTACCTTCGCAGTTCTTC. The full variable domain, in which reference TRBV5-1 and TRBJ2-1 provide the parts outside the CDR3, is KAGVTQTPRYLIKTRGQQVTLSCSPISGHRSVSWYQQTPGQGLQFLFEYFSETQRNKGNFPGRFSGRQFSNSRSEMNVSTLELGDSALYLCASSLSSGVPSQFFGPGTRLTVL.

Points on this clone: Other DNA sequences in the same sample also yield this CDR3. The rearrangement joins TRBV4-1 to TRBJ2-3; D possibly corresponds to TRBD1 (5 bases). The CDR3 totals 13 residues. V lost 4 bases, J lost 5 bases, and 10 bases lay in between. CDR1 MGHRA and CDR2 YSYEKL come from the germline V gene. CDR3: CASSPWGVDTQYF. CDR3 DNA: TGCGCCAGCAGCCCCTGGGGCGTAGATACGCAGTATTTT.

This clone came up a few times. The V gene is TRBV7-9, the J gene TRBJ1-5, with D tentatively TRBD1 (6 bases). The CDR3 runs 18 residues. Trimming removed 4 bases from V and 2 bases from J, with 21 bases in between. Germline V gene data show CDR1 as SEHNR and CDR2 as FQNEAQ (reference sequence). The CDR3 reads CASSSQPPGTRGNQPQHF. DNA for the CDR3: TGTGCCAGCAGCTCTCAACCCCCCGGGACAAGGGGCAATCAGCCCCAGCATTTT.

This clone was seen just once. The chain recombines TRBV27 with TRBJ2-7, with 10 positions matching TRBD1. V was clipped by 6 bases and J by 1 base; unmatched bases: 6. CDR3 length equals 15 residues. The germline CDR1 and CDR2 sequences are MNHEY and SMNVEV (reference sequence). The CDR3 DNA is TGTGCCAGCAGCCCCGCGGGACAGGGGTCCTACGAGCAGTACTTC. Translating gives CASSPAGQGSYEQYF.

The CDR3 bases are TGCGCCAGCAGCCAAGACGGGAGGGGAGGAAACACCATATATTTT. This codes for CASSQDGRGGNTIYF. V and J are TRBV4-1 and TRBJ1-3, with D perhaps matching TRBD1 (5 bases). Germline loops: CDR1 MGHRA, CDR2 YSYEKL. The CDR3 is made up of 15 amino acids. Trimming stripped 0 bases from V and 4 bases from J, with 10 bases between.

V and J are TRBV6-6 and TRBJ1-6; TRBD1 aligns across 7 bases. The junction had 7 bases not matched to a gene; V was cut back by 2 bases and J by 9 bases. Germline CDR1 MNHNY, CDR2 SVGAGI (reference sequence). The CDR3 loop spans 15 amino acids. Here the CDR3 reads CASSYGGQGVSPLHF. The CDR3 nucleotides read TGTGCCAGCAGTTACGGCGGCCAGGGGGTTTCACCCCTCCACTTT.

The gene calls are TRBV7-2 and TRBJ2-7; D unclear. Germline V gives CDR1 SGHTA, CDR2 FQGNSA. The length of the CDR3 is 12 residues. V lost 5 bases and J 1 base, leaving 6 bases between the germline ends. CDR3 coding DNA: TGTGCCAGCAGCCTTTATTCCTACGAGCAGTACTTC. Protein product: CASSLYSYEQYF.

The rearrangement uses TRBV6-1 and TRBJ1-5, with D unresolved. Germline lookup yields CDR1 MNHNS and CDR2 SASEGT. The V end was cut by 7 bases, the J end by 5 bases, with 18 bases between. The CDR3 extends over 15 amino acids. The CDR3 bases are TGTGCCAGCATGGAGGCGAGCAGAACGGATCAGCCCCAGCATTTT. Translated, it gives CASMEASRTDQPQHF.